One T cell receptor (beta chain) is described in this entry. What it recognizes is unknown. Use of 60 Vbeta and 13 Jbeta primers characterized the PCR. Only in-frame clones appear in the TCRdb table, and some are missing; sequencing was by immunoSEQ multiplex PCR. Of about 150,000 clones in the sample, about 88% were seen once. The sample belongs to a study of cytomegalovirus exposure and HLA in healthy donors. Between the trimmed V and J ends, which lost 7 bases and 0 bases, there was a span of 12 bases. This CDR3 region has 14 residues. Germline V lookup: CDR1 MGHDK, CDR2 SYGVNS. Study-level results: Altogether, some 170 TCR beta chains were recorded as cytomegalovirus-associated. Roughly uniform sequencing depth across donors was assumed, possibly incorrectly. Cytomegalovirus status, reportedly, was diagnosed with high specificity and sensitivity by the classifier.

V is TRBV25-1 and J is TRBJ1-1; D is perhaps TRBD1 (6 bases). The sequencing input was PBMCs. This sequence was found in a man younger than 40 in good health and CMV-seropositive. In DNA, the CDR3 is TGTGCCAGCAAGGGGGACGTTGTGAACACTGAAGCTTTCTTT. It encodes CASKGDVVNTEAFF.